What follows is one T cell receptor beta chain and its context. Antigen unknown. The data are from a study of shared clonotypes between healthy human individuals. Produced via immunoSEQ multiplex PCR; TCRdb's table is partial and in-frame only. The table includes under 750,000 clones, around 77% detected once. There are 16 residues in the CDR3. Trimming took 2 bases from V and 2 from J, leaving 12 bases between them. Germline V gene data show CDR1 as WNHNN and CDR2 as SYGVQD (reference sequence). Broader study findings: Genetic and exposure-history diversity was limited by the few donors.

The J gene is TRBJ2-2, the V gene TRBV10-1, with TRBD2 as a possible D gene (6 bases). The source of this sequence is a woman aged 25 to 45 in good health. Sequencing input: memory CD4+ T cells sorted from blood. Subset specified: CD45RA-negative fraction. The CDR3 reads CASSERAGINTGELFF. The CDR3 DNA is TGCGCCAGCAGTGAGCGGGCGGGGATAAACACCGGGGAGCTGTTTTTT.